This T cell receptor (beta chain) was captured by sequencing in a study of blood T cell repertoires in COVID-19. This clone is deemed medium-sized. Germline CDR1 reads LNHDA; CDR2 reads SQIVND (reference sequence). The CDR3 runs to 14 residues. Trimming stripped 5 bases from V and 4 bases from J, with 12 bases between. Methods used by the authors: The assay estimated nucleated cells by amplifying reference gene primers. Assay used: immunoSEQ multiplex PCR; TCRdb lists only in-frame clones, some missing. V, J and clone size are those of that table, while D and trimming were read from the DNA. The sample holds 150,000 to 200,000 clones; over 80% are singletons and the top ten take about 5.3%.

The chain uses TRBV19 and TRBJ1-5; no reliable D call. The sequencing input was peripheral blood. This clonotype originated in a man aged 25-40 years with COVID-19, enrolled during active disease. This CDR3 reads CASSPYNPNQPQHF. CDR3 sequence (DNA): TGTGCCAGTAGTCCATACAATCCAAATCAGCCCCAGCATTTT.